The 32 T cell receptor beta chains reported below all come from one sample, sequenced in a study of cytomegalovirus exposure and HLA in healthy donors. Both 60 Vbeta primers and 13 Jbeta primers went into the PCR. The repertoire was sequenced with immunoSEQ multiplex PCR; TCRdb's copy has only in-frame clones and lacks some. The sample yields fewer than 80,000 clones, under 70% seen once. The sample consisted of PBMCs. The receptors here all came from a woman in her 50s in good health and CMV-seropositive.

The V gene is TRBV25-1, the J gene TRBJ2-1, with 7 bases aligning to TRBD1. J lost 4 bases, V lost 5 bases, and 11 bases had no gene match. The CDR3 has 16 residues. Germline CDR1 MGHDK, CDR2 SYGVNS. The CDR3 region has the DNA TGTGCCAGCAGTCAGCGGACAGGTATCTTGTACAATGAGCAGTTCTTC. This gives the protein CASSQRTGILYNEQFF.

V usage is TRBV15 and J usage is TRBJ1-5; no reliable D call. CDR1 is LNHNV, CDR2 YYDKDF, per germline (reference sequence). The CDR3 has 13 residues. V was shortened by 0 bases and J by 6 bases, with 6 bases between the two germline ends. CDR3 residues: CATSRDAGQPQHF. For the CDR3, the DNA is TGTGCCACCAGCAGAGACGCCGGTCAGCCCCAGCATTTT.

This sequence joins TRBV18 and TRBJ2-7; D is perhaps TRBD2 (7 bases). CDR1 is KGHSH and CDR2 is LQKENI in the germline V gene. V was cut by 4 bases and J by 6 bases, with 25 bases left in between. The CDR3 has 17 amino acids. CDR3 nucleotides: TGTGCCAGCTCACTCCAGGACGGGACGGGGGGCGAGGTCGAGCAGTACTTC. This sequence encodes CASSLQDGTGGEVEQYF.

This chain joins TRBV15 and TRBJ2-7; D gene unclear. Trimming stripped 0 bases from V and 0 bases from J, with 18 bases between. Looked up from germline, CDR1 is LNHNV and CDR2 is YYDKDF (reference sequence). The CDR3 loop spans 18 amino acids. Here the CDR3 DNA reads TGTGCCACCAGCAGAGATCCCCTGGTAGTCCGGAGCTCCTACGAGCAGTACTTC. Translated, it gives CATSRDPLVVRSSYEQYF.

This clone is categorized as medium-sized (0.01 to 0.1%). The chain combines TRBV7-7 with TRBJ2-7; 7 nucleotides agree with TRBD1. The CDR3 has 17 amino acids. Germline V gives CDR1 SSHAT, CDR2 FNYEAQ (reference sequence). This CDR3 is CASRPREGALNLYEQYV. The DNA for the CDR3 is TGTGCTAGCAGACCTCGCGAGGGGGCGCTTAATCTCTACGAGCAGTACGTC.

DNA for the CDR3: TGTGCCAGCTCACCCGACAGGGTGGATTCACCCCTCCACTTT. Protein: CASSPDRVDSPLHF. The chain is built from TRBV18 and TRBJ1-6; TRBD1 aligns across 7 bases. The CDR3 loop spans 14 amino acids. In germline, CDR1 is KGHSH, CDR2 LQKENI. Trimming took 3 bases from V and 8 from J; bases not matched to a gene: 4.

The chain combines TRBV19 with TRBJ1-2; D may be TRBD1 (5 bases). This CDR3 has 14 amino acids. Trimming cost V 1 base and J 4 bases, with 10 bases left between them. Per germline, CDR1 LNHDA and CDR2 SQIVND (reference sequence). In nucleotides, the CDR3 is TGTGCCAGTAGTATAGGCAGGGAGGCCTATGGCTACACCTTC. It is translated as CASSIGREAYGYTF.

The V gene is TRBV7-9, the J gene TRBJ1-2; TRBD1 agrees at 7 bases. Looked up from germline, CDR1 is SEHNR and CDR2 is FQNEAQ (reference sequence). The CDR3 extends over 14 amino acids. The ends lost 3 bases at V and 6 bases at J; junction bases unmatched: 7. In DNA form, the CDR3 reads TGTGCCAGCAGCTTCGCCGACAGGGTGGATGGCTACACCTTC. This translates into CASSFADRVDGYTF.

This clone was recorded a few times. The J gene is TRBJ2-6, the V gene TRBV4-1, with D possibly being TRBD1 (5 bases). CDR1 is MGHRA, CDR2 YSYEKL, per germline. This CDR3 region has 17 residues. Deletions cut 0 bases from V and 2 bases from J, with 11 bases between. In DNA, the CDR3 is TGCGCCAGCAGCCAAGAAGGGGTTAGTCCTGGGGCCAACGTCCTGACTTTC. This sequence encodes CASSQEGVSPGANVLTF.

The chain has TRBV27 and TRBJ2-1; D may match TRBD1 or TRBD2 (11 bases each). V was pared by 0 bases and J by 2 bases, with 35 bases between. The CDR3 spans 24 residues. CDR1 is MNHEY and CDR2 is SMNVEV in the germline V gene (reference sequence). CDR3 residues: CASSLSGTGGLFRTSGLPYNEQFF. CDR3 sequence (DNA): TGTGCCAGCAGTTTATCCGGGACAGGGGGACTATTCCGGACTAGCGGGTTACCCTACAATGAGCAGTTCTTC.

About this clone: An end of the junction does not agree with germline; a read error may underlie this. The chain employs TRBV7-9 and TRBJ1-2, with no clear D. Germline CDR1 SEHNR, CDR2 FQNEAQ (reference sequence). CDR3 length: 12 residues. CDR3 sequence: CSSPALRSGYTF. Here the CDR3 DNA reads TGTTCCAGCCCCGCGTTGCGCTCTGGCTACACCTTC. Looking up the rest from reference TRBV7-9 and TRBJ1-2 gives the full variable domain: DTGVSQNPRHKITKRGQNVTFRCDPISEHNRLYWYRQTLGQGPEFLTYFQNEAQLEKSRLLSDRFSAERPKGSFSTLEIQRTEQGDSAMYLCSSPALRSGYTFGSGTRLTVV.

The chain couples TRBV6-1 to TRBJ2-7; TRBD1 might be the D (5 bases). Germline CDR1 and CDR2: MNHNS and SASEGT. The CDR3 is made up of 17 amino acids. Trimming left V 0 bases short and J 0 bases short, with 15 bases between. The CDR3 sequence: CASSEAFDSSLSYEQYV. In nucleotides, the CDR3 is TGTGCCAGCAGTGAAGCCTTCGACAGCTCCCTCTCCTACGAGCAGTACGTC.

This sequence joins TRBV9 and TRBJ1-2; 7 bases fit TRBD1. The V segment lost 3 bases and the J segment 8 bases; nucleotides outside the gene matches: 13. This CDR3 has 15 amino acids. The V gene's germline CDR1 is SGDLS and CDR2 YYNGEE. CDR3: CASSAYLGQHDGYTF. CDR3 sequence (DNA): TGTGCCAGCAGCGCCTACTTGGGACAGCACGACGGCTACACCTTC.

The rearrangement uses TRBV5-1 and TRBJ1-4; TRBD1 matches 9 bases. Germline lookup yields CDR1 SGHRS and CDR2 YFSETQ. The junction had 7 bases not matched to a gene; V was cut back by 5 bases and J by 8 bases. The CDR3 has 14 residues. The CDR3, as DNA: TGCGCCAGCAGGCCCGGGACAGGGCGAGAAAAACTGTTTTTT. As protein: CASRPGTGREKLFF.

V and J are TRBV5-1 and TRBJ2-3; 7 bases are shared with TRBD1. Germline values: CDR1 SGHRS, CDR2 YFSETQ. The ends lost 4 bases at V and 5 bases at J; junction bases unmatched: 13. The CDR3 totals 16 residues. The CDR3 DNA is TGCGCCAGCAGCAGATCAACAGGGGCCTCGGGAGATACGCAGTATTTT. Encoded protein: CASSRSTGASGDTQYF.

The chain joins TRBV7-2 to TRBJ2-7; possible D gene TRBD1, 6 bases. V was trimmed by 5 bases and J by 0 bases, leaving 8 bases between them. This CDR3 is built from 13 residues. Looked up from germline, CDR1 is SGHTA and CDR2 is FQGNSA. The CDR3 loop is CASSTGLSYEQYF. The CDR3 nucleotides are TGTGCCAGCAGCACAGGGCTCTCCTACGAGCAGTACTTC.

The rearrangement joins TRBV7-3 to TRBJ1-1, with TRBD1 identical over 8 bases. The CDR3 length is 15 residues. Per the germline V gene, CDR1 is SGHTA and CDR2 is FQGTGA. J gave up 1 base and V 6 bases, and 7 bases lay outside the gene matches. For the CDR3, the DNA is TGTGCCAGCAGTCCCCGGGGGACAGGGAACACTGAAGCTTTCTTT. It specifies CASSPRGTGNTEAFF.

J is TRBJ1-5 and V is TRBV6-1; D is unresolved. There are 12 residues in the CDR3. The ends were cut back, 2 bases at V and 15 bases at J, with 14 bases in the middle. Germline V lookup: CDR1 MNHNS, CDR2 SASEGT. The CDR3 coding sequence is TGTGCCAGCAGTGAAAGGCCCCCGGCGGGGCATTTT. Its protein is CASSERPPAGHF.

This chain connects TRBV2 to TRBJ1-4, with TRBD1 matching over 8 bases. Losses at the gene ends were 8 bases for V and 8 bases for J; bases not matched to a gene: 7. The CDR3 covers 13 residues. CDR1 and CDR2 (germline): SNHLY, FYNNEI. The CDR3 spells CASSDRVGEKLFF. The CDR3, as DNA: TGTGCCAGCTCGGACAGGGTGGGGGAAAAACTGTTTTTT. Combining the CDR3 with reference TRBV2 and TRBJ1-4 gives the whole variable domain EPEVTQTPSHQVTQMGQEVILRCVPISNHLYFYWYRQILGQKVEFLVSFYNNEISEKSEIFDDQFSVERPDGSNFTLKIRSTKLEDSAMYFCASSDRVGEKLFFGSGTQLSVL.

J is TRBJ2-5 and V is TRBV7-6; 7 bases are a match to TRBD1. Germline CDR1 SGHVS, CDR2 FNYEAQ. V was clipped by 1 base and J by 3 bases; unmatched bases: 2. The length of the CDR3 is 14 residues. CDR3 coding DNA: TGTGCCAGCAGCTTAGATACAGGGGAAGAGACCCAGTACTTC. It is translated as CASSLDTGEETQYF.

The chain couples TRBV28 to TRBJ2-7; the D gene is possibly TRBD2 (7 bases). V was pared by 11 bases and J by 0 bases, with 17 bases between. Germline V gene lookup returns CDR1 MDHEN and CDR2 SYDVKM. The CDR3 is 14 residues long. This CDR3 is CASGGQPSSYEQYV. CDR3 sequence (DNA): TGTGCCTCGGGGGGACAACCGAGCTCCTACGAGCAGTACGTC.

V is TRBV4-2 and J is TRBJ1-4; 10 bases map to TRBD1. This CDR3 is built from 19 residues. After removal of 2 bases from V and 3 bases from J, the junction contained 12 bases not matched to a gene. The germline V gene has CDR1 LGHNA and CDR2 YNFKEQ. CDR3 amino acids: CASSQFTGTGVTANEKLFF. CDR3 DNA: TGTGCCAGCAGCCAATTTACCGGGACAGGGGTAACAGCTAATGAAAAACTGTTTTTT.

The CDR3: CASSTGDPSGELFF. Written as DNA, the CDR3 is TGCGCCAGCAGTACAGGGGATCCCTCCGGGGAGCTGTTTTTT. The V gene is TRBV10-1, the J gene TRBJ2-2, with TRBD1 identical over 7 bases. The CDR3 totals 14 residues. V gave up 5 bases and J gave up 6 bases; unmatched junction bases: 6. Germline lookup yields CDR1 WNHNN and CDR2 SYGVQD (reference sequence).

This sequence joins TRBV19 and TRBJ2-2; 8 bases line up with TRBD2. The CDR3 loop spans 16 amino acids. Trimming took 7 bases from V and 4 from J; bases not matched to a gene: 11. CDR1 is LNHDA and CDR2 is SQIVND in the germline V gene (reference sequence). CDR3 amino acids: CASIGTGGAGTGELFF. In DNA, the CDR3 is TGTGCCAGTATTGGGACCGGGGGGGCGGGCACCGGGGAGCTGTTTTTT.

The chain carries TRBV2 and TRBJ2-7; tentatively, D is TRBD2 (5 bases). The CDR3 runs 13 residues. The germline CDR1 and CDR2 sequences are SNHLY and FYNNEI. V dropped 3 bases and J dropped 2 bases, with 8 bases sitting between them. The CDR3 sequence: CASSDDGTYEQYF. CDR3 in DNA: TGTGCCAGCAGTGACGACGGGACCTACGAGCAGTACTTC.

The chain couples TRBV29-1 to TRBJ2-2; 11 bases align to TRBD1. V lost 6 bases, J lost 4 bases, and 4 bases stayed unmatched. This CDR3 region has 14 residues. The V gene's germline CDR1 is SQVTM and CDR2 ANQGSEA. Here the CDR3 DNA reads TGCAGCGTGGAGGACAGGGGGCTCACCGGGGAGCTGTTTTTT. Amino acid sequence: CSVEDRGLTGELFF.

This clone came up many times. The genes are TRBV6-6 and TRBJ1-5; 8 nucleotides match TRBD1. The CDR3 runs 16 residues. After removal of 0 bases from V and 6 bases from J, the junction contained 7 bases not matched to a gene. The germline CDR1 and CDR2 sequences are MNHNY and SVGAGI (reference sequence). This CDR3 reads CASSYSRGQEGQPQHF. The CDR3 DNA reads TGTGCCAGCAGTTACTCGAGGGGACAGGAGGGTCAGCCCCAGCATTTT.

This clone came up once. V usage is TRBV27 and J usage is TRBJ1-2; perhaps TRBD1 as D (5 bases). Trimming removed 0 bases at V and 2 bases at J, with 7 bases between. Per germline, CDR1 MNHEY and CDR2 SMNVEV (reference sequence). CDR3 size: 14 residues. The CDR3 region is CASSLSPGNYGYTF. The CDR3 nucleotides read TGTGCCAGCAGTTTATCCCCAGGGAACTATGGCTACACCTTC.

V gene TRBV19 combines with J gene TRBJ2-6, with D possibly matching TRBD2 (5 bases). The germline V gene encodes CDR1 LNHDA and CDR2 SQIVND (reference sequence). The CDR3 is 18 amino acids. V gave up 1 base and J gave up 0 bases, with 13 bases separating them. This chain's CDR3 is CASSIGGGPPSGANVLTF. The CDR3 DNA reads as TGTGCCAGTAGTATAGGCGGAGGTCCCCCCTCTGGGGCCAACGTCCTGACTTTC.

This clone was seen a few times. V is TRBV7-3 and J is TRBJ1-2; D remains unclear. From germline, CDR1 is SGHTA and CDR2 FQGTGA. This CDR3 region has 14 residues. The V gene lost 5 bases and the J gene lost 5 bases, with 15 bases spanning the gap. As DNA, the CDR3 is TGTGCCAGCAGCCCCAGCCCGACGGGGTATGGCTACACCTTC. Amino acids: CASSPSPTGYGYTF. The variable domain in full, completed from reference TRBV7-3 and TRBJ1-2, reads GAGVSQTPSNKVTEKGKYVELRCDPISGHTALYWYRQSLGQGPEFLIYFQGTGAADDSGLPNDRFFAVRPEGSVSTLKIQRTERGDSAVYLCASSPSPTGYGYTFGSGTRLTVV.

The genes are TRBV28 and TRBJ1-1; unclear D gene. Germline CDR1 and CDR2: MDHEN and SYDVKM. Trimming took off 5 bases at V and 1 base at J, with 14 bases between the two ends. The CDR3 is 15 amino acids. The CDR3 region is CASSTLGRPNTEAFF. The CDR3 coding sequence is TGTGCCAGCAGTACCCTGGGGAGGCCGAACACTGAAGCTTTCTTT.

This chain joins TRBV27 and TRBJ1-1, with 8 bases fitting TRBD1. The trim removed 2 bases at V and 0 bases at J, leaving 17 bases unmatched. Germline lookup yields CDR1 MNHEY and CDR2 SMNVEV (reference sequence). The CDR3 runs 20 residues. CDR3 loop: CASSLTGTGHNLNMNTEAFF. The CDR3 region has the DNA TGTGCCAGCAGTTTAACCGGGACAGGCCATAACCTTAACATGAACACTGAAGCTTTCTTT.